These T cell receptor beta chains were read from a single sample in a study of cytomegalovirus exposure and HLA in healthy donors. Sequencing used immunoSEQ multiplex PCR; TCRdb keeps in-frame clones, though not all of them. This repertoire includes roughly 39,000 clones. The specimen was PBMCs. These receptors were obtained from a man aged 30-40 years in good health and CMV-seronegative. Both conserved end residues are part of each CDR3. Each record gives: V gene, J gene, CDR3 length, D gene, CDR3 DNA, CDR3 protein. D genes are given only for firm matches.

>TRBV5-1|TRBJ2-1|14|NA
TGCGCCAGCAGCTTGGGAGCGGCCAGTAATGAGCAGTTCTTC
CASSLGAASNEQFF
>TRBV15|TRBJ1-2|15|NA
TGTGCCACCAGCAGAGATCGCCACACCTCATATGGCTACACCTTC
CATSRDRHTSYGYTF
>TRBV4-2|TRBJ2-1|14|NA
TGTGCCAGCAGCCAAGAAGCGCCGAGAAATGAGCAGTTCTTC
CASSQEAPRNEQFF
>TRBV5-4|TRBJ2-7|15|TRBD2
TGTGCCAGCAGCTTGTCTAGCGGGAGCGGCGACGAGCAGTACTTC
CASSLSSGSGDEQYF
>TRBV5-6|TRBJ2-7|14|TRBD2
TGTGCCAGCAGCTGGGAGGGCCTTGTCGACGAGCAGTACTTC
CASSWEGLVDEQYF
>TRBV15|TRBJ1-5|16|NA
TGTGCCACCAGCAGAGATTTGAGGCAGGGAAATCAGCCCCAGCATTTT
CATSRDLRQGNQPQHF
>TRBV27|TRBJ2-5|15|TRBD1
TGTGCCAGCAGTTCACCAGGGACAGGGCAAGAGACCCAGTACTTC
CASSSPGTGQETQYF
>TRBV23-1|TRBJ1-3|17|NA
TGCGCCAGCAGTCAAATTCCACAGGGCTGCTCTGGAAACACCATATATTTT
CASSQIPQGCSGNTIYF
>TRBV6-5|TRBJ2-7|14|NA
TGTGCCAGCACCGAGGTCGTAGGGGGCTACGAGCAGTACTTC
CASTEVVGGYEQYF
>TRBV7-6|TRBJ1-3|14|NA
TGTGCCAGCAGCTCCGGACAGTCGAGGATCCCCATATATTTT
CASSSGQSRIPIYF
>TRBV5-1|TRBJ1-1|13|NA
TGCGCCAGCAGACGTAAAAGCGACACTGAAGCTTTCTTT
CASRRKSDTEAFF
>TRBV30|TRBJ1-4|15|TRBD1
TGTGCCTGGACTAGGGGACAGGATGTAATGAAGAAACTGTTTTTT
CAWTRGQDVMKKLFF
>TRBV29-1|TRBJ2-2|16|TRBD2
TGCAGCGTTGAAGATCGACTAGCAAGTCGGGCCGGGGAGCTGTTTTTT
CSVEDRLASRAGELFF
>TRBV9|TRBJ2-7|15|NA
TGTGCCAGCAGCGCACAACAGGGTGCAGCCTACGAGCAGTACTTC
CASSAQQGAAYEQYF
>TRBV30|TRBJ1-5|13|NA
TGTGCCTGGAGTGTCGGCCCGAGGCAGCCCCAGCATTTT
CAWSVGPRQPQHF
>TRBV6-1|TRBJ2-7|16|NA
TGTGCCAGCAGTGAGGCCCTAGGGGGAGTTTCCTACGAGCAGTACTTC
CASSEALGGVSYEQYF
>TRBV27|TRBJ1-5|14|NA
TGTGCCAGCAGTTTCGCGGGGCGAGGTCAGCCCCAGCATTTT
CASSFAGRGQPQHF
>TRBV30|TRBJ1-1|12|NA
TGTGCCTGGATCGGGGGGAACACTGAAGCTTTCTTT
CAWIGGNTEAFF
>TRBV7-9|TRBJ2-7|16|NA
TGTGCCAGCAGCTCCGGCAGGGTTACCGGTGGCTACGAGCAGTACTTC
CASSSGRVTGGYEQYF
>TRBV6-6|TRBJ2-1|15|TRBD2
TGTGCCAGCAGATCACTAGCGGGAGTATTGGATGAGCAGTTCTTC
CASRSLAGVLDEQFF
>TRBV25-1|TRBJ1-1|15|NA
TGTGCCAGCAGTGAAGTCGGGAAATTGAACACTGAAGCTTTCTTT
CASSEVGKLNTEAFF
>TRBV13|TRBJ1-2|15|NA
TGTGCCAGCAGCTCGTCGGCAGGGCTGAACTATGGCTACACCTTC
CASSSSAGLNYGYTF
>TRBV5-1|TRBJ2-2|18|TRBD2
TGCGCCAGCAGCTTGGCGGGACTAGCGGGAGGGAACACCGGGGAGCTGTTTTTT
CASSLAGLAGGNTGELFF
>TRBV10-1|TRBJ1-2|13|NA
TGCGCCAGCAGTGAGAGGAGTTCTTATGGCTACACCTTC
CASSERSSYGYTF
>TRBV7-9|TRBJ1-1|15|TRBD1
TGTGCCAGCAGCCTACTGGGACAGCAGAACACTGAAGCTTTCTTT
CASSLLGQQNTEAFF
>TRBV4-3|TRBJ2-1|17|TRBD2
TGCGCCAGCAGCCAAGATACAGGCGGGAGGGCCCGGAATGAGCAGTTCTTC
CASSQDTGGRARNEQFF
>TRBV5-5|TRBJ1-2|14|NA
TGTGCCAGCAGCCCTTCTTGGGGCCAGGATGGCTACACCTTC
CASSPSWGQDGYTF
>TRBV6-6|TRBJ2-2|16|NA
TGTGCCAGCAGCGCCAGGGACTTCACGAACACCGGGGAGCTGTTTTTT
CASSARDFTNTGELFF
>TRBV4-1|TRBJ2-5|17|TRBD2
TGCGCCAGCTCAAAAGGAGGGCTAGCGGGGATGGGAGAGACCCAGTACTTC
CASSKGGLAGMGETQYF
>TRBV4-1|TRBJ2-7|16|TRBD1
TGCGCCAGCAGCCGACCCGGACAGGCCTTAGCAGGGGAGCAGTACTTC
CASSRPGQALAGEQYF
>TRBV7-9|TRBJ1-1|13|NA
TGTGCCAGGGAGACCCTGCCGGACACTGAAGCTTTCTTT
CARETLPDTEAFF
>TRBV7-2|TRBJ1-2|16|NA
TGTGCCAGCAGCTGGGGCACTGGACGGGACATCTATGGCTACACCTTC
CASSWGTGRDIYGYTF
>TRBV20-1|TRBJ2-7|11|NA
TGCAGTGCTAGCGAGGCTAACGAGCAGTACTTC
CSASEANEQYF
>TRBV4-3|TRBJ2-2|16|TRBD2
TGCGCCAGCAGCCAAGATTTAGCGGGAGTGATCGGGGAGCTGTTTTTT
CASSQDLAGVIGELFF
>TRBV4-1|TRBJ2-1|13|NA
TGCGCCAGCAGCTTCGACAGGTACAATGAGCAGTTCTTC
CASSFDRYNEQFF
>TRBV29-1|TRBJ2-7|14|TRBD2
TGCAGCGTTAGCGGGAGGCTCAGCTCCTACGAGCAGTACTTC
CSVSGRLSSYEQYF
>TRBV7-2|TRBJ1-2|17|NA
TGTGCCAGCAGCTTAACCTGGATTGGCAGGGAAGGCTATGGCTACACCTTC
CASSLTWIGREGYGYTF
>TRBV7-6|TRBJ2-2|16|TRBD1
TGTGCCAGCAGCTTAGGCACAGGGGCGAACACCGGGGAGCTGTTTTTT
CASSLGTGANTGELFF
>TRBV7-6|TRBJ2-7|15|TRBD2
TGTGCCAGCAGCTTCGGTAGCGGGAGGGGGGCCGAGCAGTACTTC
CASSFGSGRGAEQYF